These T cell receptor beta chains were read from a single sample in a study of multiple sclerosis patients with progressive multifocal leukoencephalopathy. Sequencing was performed with immunoSEQ multiplex PCR; in TCRdb, only in-frame clones are kept and a portion is missing. The table shows about 32,000 clones, with 80% to 95% occurring only once. Sequenced input: PBMCs. These receptors were collected from a man aged 25-45 years with multiple sclerosis. CDR3s include the opening cysteine and the closing phenylalanine or tryptophan. Fields, in order: J gene, clone size, D gene, V gene, CDR3 length, CDR3 protein, CDR3 DNA. A D gene is named only where the DNA matches it firmly. Some rows mark clone size as missing; the rest say once, few, many or name a class of expanded clone.

j_call: TRBJ1-1
clone_size: -
d_call: -
v_call: TRBV15
cdr3_length: 14
cdr3_aa: CATRGRWMNTEAFF
cdr3_nt: TGTGCCACCAGAGGAAGGTGGATGAACACTGAAGCTTTCTTT

j_call: TRBJ1-4
clone_size: -
d_call: -
v_call: TRBV19
cdr3_length: 15
cdr3_aa: CASRKAHATNEKLFF
cdr3_nt: TGTGCCAGTAGAAAGGCGCACGCAACTAATGAAAAACTGTTTTTT

j_call: TRBJ1-5
clone_size: -
d_call: -
v_call: TRBV5-5
cdr3_length: 13
cdr3_aa: CASSLARGQPQHF
cdr3_nt: TGTGCCAGCAGCTTGGCCAGAGGGCAGCCCCAGCATTTT

j_call: TRBJ1-2
clone_size: -
d_call: -
v_call: TRBV15
cdr3_length: 15
cdr3_aa: CATSRGHGGDYGYTF
cdr3_nt: TGTGCCACCAGCAGAGGTCACGGTGGCGACTATGGCTACACCTTC

j_call: TRBJ2-1
clone_size: -
d_call: -
v_call: TRBV4-1
cdr3_length: 16
cdr3_aa: CASSQGSGPRYDEQFF
cdr3_nt: TGCGCCAGCAGCCAAGGTTCAGGGCCTAGATATGATGAGCAGTTCTTC

j_call: TRBJ2-2
clone_size: -
d_call: TRBD1
v_call: TRBV7-2
cdr3_length: 16
cdr3_aa: CASSPDPRTGPGELFF
cdr3_nt: TGTGCCAGCAGCCCCGACCCCCGGACAGGGCCCGGGGAGCTGTTTTTT

j_call: TRBJ1-3
clone_size: -
d_call: TRBD1
v_call: TRBV5-4
cdr3_length: 18
cdr3_aa: CASSLGVGPGQVRNTIYF
cdr3_nt: TGTGCCAGCAGCTTGGGGGTGGGTCCCGGACAGGTTCGGAACACCATATATTTT

j_call: TRBJ1-2
clone_size: -
d_call: -
v_call: TRBV4-1
cdr3_length: 15
cdr3_aa: CASSQGEGLNYGYTF
cdr3_nt: TGCGCCAGCAGCCAAGGTGAGGGGCTTAACTATGGCTACACCTTC

j_call: TRBJ2-7
clone_size: -
d_call: -
v_call: TRBV7-2
cdr3_length: 14
cdr3_aa: CASSLTYYSYEQYF
cdr3_nt: TGTGCCAGCAGCTTAACATACTACTCCTACGAGCAGTACTTC

j_call: TRBJ1-5
clone_size: -
d_call: -
v_call: TRBV29-1
cdr3_length: 13
cdr3_aa: CSVPPGNNQPQHF
cdr3_nt: TGCAGCGTCCCCCCGGGGAACAATCAGCCCCAGCATTTT

j_call: TRBJ2-1
clone_size: -
d_call: -
v_call: TRBV7-3
cdr3_length: 12
cdr3_aa: CASSLRGGEQFF
cdr3_nt: TGTGCCAGCAGCTTAAGGGGTGGTGAGCAGTTCTTC

j_call: TRBJ1-4
clone_size: -
d_call: -
v_call: TRBV27
cdr3_length: 16
cdr3_aa: CASSLNGGDYNEKLFF
cdr3_nt: TGTGCCAGCAGTTTAAATGGCGGGGATTATAATGAAAAACTGTTTTTT

j_call: TRBJ2-3
clone_size: -
d_call: -
v_call: TRBV13
cdr3_length: 16
cdr3_aa: CASSLRPTLPAYVQYF
cdr3_nt: TGTGCCAGCAGCCTCAGACCCACACTACCAGCCTACGTTCAGTATTTT

j_call: TRBJ1-6
clone_size: -
d_call: TRBD1
v_call: TRBV5-1
cdr3_length: 19
cdr3_aa: CASSPRPITGVANNSPLHF
cdr3_nt: TGCGCCAGCAGCCCACGGCCAATAACAGGGGTGGCCAATAATTCACCCCTCCACTTT

j_call: TRBJ2-1
clone_size: -
d_call: -
v_call: TRBV6-5
cdr3_length: 14
cdr3_aa: CASSYPGPGNEQFF
cdr3_nt: TGTGCCAGCAGTTACCCCGGACCCGGAAATGAGCAGTTCTTC

j_call: TRBJ2-1
clone_size: -
d_call: -
v_call: TRBV27
cdr3_length: 12
cdr3_aa: CASSPGAREQFF
cdr3_nt: TGTGCCAGCAGCCCGGGTGCGCGTGAGCAGTTCTTC

j_call: TRBJ1-2
clone_size: once
d_call: -
v_call: TRBV6-5
cdr3_length: 14
cdr3_aa: CASSTQGKSSGYTF
cdr3_nt: TGTGCCAGCAGTACTCAGGGAAAATCGTCGGGCTACACCTTC

j_call: TRBJ2-3
clone_size: -
d_call: TRBD2
v_call: TRBV14
cdr3_length: 15
cdr3_aa: CASSRGLAPTDTQYF
cdr3_nt: TGTGCCAGCAGCCGTGGACTAGCCCCCACAGATACGCAGTATTTT

j_call: TRBJ2-7
clone_size: -
d_call: TRBD2
v_call: TRBV27
cdr3_length: 13
cdr3_aa: CASSIAGGYEQYF
cdr3_nt: TGTGCCAGCAGTATAGCGGGAGGCTACGAGCAGTACTTC

j_call: TRBJ2-3
clone_size: few
d_call: TRBD2
v_call: TRBV18
cdr3_length: 16
cdr3_aa: CASSPPKRDGTDTQYF
cdr3_nt: TGTGCCAGCTCACCGCCGAAGCGGGATGGCACAGATACGCAGTATTTT

j_call: TRBJ2-1
clone_size: -
d_call: TRBD2
v_call: TRBV5-4
cdr3_length: 15
cdr3_aa: CASSLGGGRRNEQFF
cdr3_nt: TGTGCCAGCAGCTTGGGGGGCGGGAGAAGGAATGAGCAGTTCTTC

j_call: TRBJ1-1
clone_size: -
d_call: -
v_call: TRBV7-9
cdr3_length: 14
cdr3_aa: CASSSSGRTTEAFF
cdr3_nt: TGTGCCAGCAGCTCCTCAGGGCGGACCACTGAAGCTTTCTTT

j_call: TRBJ2-7
clone_size: -
d_call: TRBD1
v_call: TRBV9
cdr3_length: 17
cdr3_aa: CASSVAAGQGPPYEQYF
cdr3_nt: TGTGCCAGCAGCGTAGCTGCGGGACAGGGCCCCCCCTACGAGCAGTACTTC

j_call: TRBJ2-7
clone_size: once
d_call: -
v_call: TRBV6-6
cdr3_length: 13
cdr3_aa: CASRFRDSYEQYF
cdr3_nt: TGTGCCAGCAGGTTCAGGGATTCCTACGAGCAGTACTTC

j_call: TRBJ1-2
clone_size: -
d_call: -
v_call: TRBV5-4
cdr3_length: 15
cdr3_aa: CASSLDPGANYGYTF
cdr3_nt: TGTGCCAGCAGCTTGGACCCAGGAGCTAACTATGGCTACACCTTC

j_call: TRBJ1-2
clone_size: -
d_call: -
v_call: TRBV10-3
cdr3_length: 13
cdr3_aa: CAISAGGAGGYTF
cdr3_nt: TGTGCCATCAGTGCGGGGGGGGCTGGAGGCTACACCTTC

j_call: TRBJ1-3
clone_size: -
d_call: -
v_call: TRBV7-2
cdr3_length: 19
cdr3_aa: CASSFIRQDLTEAGNTIYF
cdr3_nt: TGTGCCAGCAGCTTCATACGACAGGACCTAACCGAGGCGGGAAACACCATATATTTT

j_call: TRBJ2-1
clone_size: -
d_call: -
v_call: TRBV14
cdr3_length: 13
cdr3_aa: CASSQNLRTEQFF
cdr3_nt: TGTGCCAGCAGCCAAAACCTCCGCACTGAGCAGTTCTTC

j_call: TRBJ1-2
clone_size: -
d_call: -
v_call: TRBV7-2
cdr3_length: 12
cdr3_aa: CASSVSGYGYTF
cdr3_nt: TGTGCCAGCAGCGTCAGCGGGTATGGCTACACCTTC

j_call: TRBJ2-3
clone_size: -
d_call: -
v_call: TRBV12-2
cdr3_length: 15
cdr3_aa: CASRFRGSGTDTQYF
cdr3_nt: TGTGCAAGTCGCTTTCGCGGGAGCGGTACAGATACGCAGTATTTT

j_call: TRBJ2-5
clone_size: -
d_call: -
v_call: TRBV10-1
cdr3_length: 15
cdr3_aa: CASSESKGVSVTQYF
cdr3_nt: TGCGCCAGCAGTGAGTCGAAGGGCGTCTCGGTCACCCAGTACTTC

j_call: TRBJ2-3
clone_size: -
d_call: TRBD2
v_call: TRBV7-9
cdr3_length: 12
cdr3_aa: CASSTLAGSEYF
cdr3_nt: TGTGCCAGCAGCACTCTAGCGGGATCGGAGTATTTT

j_call: TRBJ1-5
clone_size: -
d_call: -
v_call: TRBV27
cdr3_length: 20
cdr3_aa: CASRWGGVSRTIYSNQPQHF
cdr3_nt: TGTGCCAGCAGATGGGGGGGCGTATCCCGTACGATCTATAGCAATCAGCCCCAGCATTTT

j_call: TRBJ2-1
clone_size: -
d_call: -
v_call: TRBV19
cdr3_length: 16
cdr3_aa: CASSIAPWPSYNEQFF
cdr3_nt: TGTGCCAGTAGTATAGCCCCCTGGCCCTCCTACAATGAGCAGTTCTTC

j_call: TRBJ2-1
clone_size: -
d_call: -
v_call: TRBV4-2
cdr3_length: 16
cdr3_aa: CASSQDPAANYNEQFF
cdr3_nt: TGTGCCAGCAGCCAAGATCCAGCGGCCAACTACAATGAGCAGTTCTTC

j_call: TRBJ1-1
clone_size: -
d_call: -
v_call: TRBV29-1
cdr3_length: 14
cdr3_aa: CSVEVIGDWTEAFF
cdr3_nt: TGCAGCGTTGAAGTTATAGGGGATTGGACTGAAGCTTTCTTT

j_call: TRBJ1-2
clone_size: -
d_call: -
v_call: TRBV21-1
cdr3_length: 14
cdr3_aa: CASRGAAKNYGYTF
cdr3_nt: TGTGCCAGCAGGGGGGCAGCCAAGAACTATGGCTACACCTTC

j_call: TRBJ1-5
clone_size: -
d_call: -
v_call: TRBV19
cdr3_length: 14
cdr3_aa: CASQTFSRNQPQHF
cdr3_nt: TGTGCCAGTCAAACATTTAGCAGGAATCAGCCCCAGCATTTT

j_call: TRBJ2-3
clone_size: -
d_call: -
v_call: TRBV7-3
cdr3_length: 14
cdr3_aa: CASSYAPLPDTQYF
cdr3_nt: TGTGCCAGCAGCTACGCGCCCCTCCCCGATACGCAGTATTTT

j_call: TRBJ2-7
clone_size: -
d_call: -
v_call: TRBV5-8
cdr3_length: 12
cdr3_aa: CASSLPLNEQYF
cdr3_nt: TGTGCCAGCAGCTTGCCGCTTAACGAGCAGTACTTC

j_call: TRBJ2-4
clone_size: -
d_call: -
v_call: TRBV25-1
cdr3_length: 15
cdr3_aa: CASSEVGGPKNIQYF
cdr3_nt: TGTGCCAGCAGTGAGGTCGGGGGCCCCAAAAACATTCAGTACTTC